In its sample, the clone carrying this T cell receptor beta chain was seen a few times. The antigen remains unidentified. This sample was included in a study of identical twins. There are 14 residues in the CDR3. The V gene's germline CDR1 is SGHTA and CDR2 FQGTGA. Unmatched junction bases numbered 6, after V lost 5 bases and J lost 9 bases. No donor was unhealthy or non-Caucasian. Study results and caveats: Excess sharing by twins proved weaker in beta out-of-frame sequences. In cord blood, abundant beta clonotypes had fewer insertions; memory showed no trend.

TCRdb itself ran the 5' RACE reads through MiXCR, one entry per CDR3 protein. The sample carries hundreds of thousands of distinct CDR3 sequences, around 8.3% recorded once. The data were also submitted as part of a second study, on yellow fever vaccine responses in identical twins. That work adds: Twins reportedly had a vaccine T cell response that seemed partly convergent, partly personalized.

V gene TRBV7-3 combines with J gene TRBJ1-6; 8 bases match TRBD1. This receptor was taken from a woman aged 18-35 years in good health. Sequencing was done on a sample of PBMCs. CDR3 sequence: CASSITGGGSPLHF. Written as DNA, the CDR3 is TGTGCCAGCAGCATTACAGGGGGGGGTTCACCCCTCCACTTT.